This T cell receptor beta chain was retrieved from a study of cytomegalovirus exposure and HLA in healthy donors. The CDR3 sequence is 15 residues long. Per germline, CDR1 SGHTA and CDR2 FQGNSA. With 1 base removed from V and 1 base from J, the gap between germline ends came to 8 bases. PCR used 60 Vbeta primers and 13 Jbeta primers. Data came from immunoSEQ multiplex PCR; TCRdb stores just in-frame clones and leaves some out. The table records some 130,000 clones, 70% to 90% of them present only once. Sequenced: PBMCs. This TCR was recovered from a middle-aged man in good health and CMV-seronegative. The V gene is TRBV7-2, the J gene TRBJ2-1, with D possibly TRBD2 on 6 matching bases. CDR3 sequence: CASSLVAESYNEQFF. In DNA form, the CDR3 reads TGTGCCAGCAGCTTAGTAGCGGAATCCTACAATGAGCAGTTCTTC.